The 26 T cell receptor beta chains below were found in one sample sequenced in a study of control samples from healthy donors and cancer patients. The protocol was immunoSEQ multiplex PCR, while the TCRdb copy is restricted to in-frame clones and leaves out a portion. The profile shows 130,000 or so clones, approximately 90% of them singletons. Source material: blood. These receptors all come from a man in his fifties or sixties in good health.

The chain links TRBV9 to TRBJ1-1; 12 bases are shared with TRBD1. The CDR3 is made up of 13 amino acids. V lost 7 bases to trimming and J lost 7 bases; unmatched junction nucleotides: 5. The germline gives CDR1 SGDLS, CDR2 YYNGEE. The CDR3 loop reads CASSGQGANEAFF. The CDR3 DNA is TGTGCCAGCTCGGGACAGGGGGCTAATGAAGCTTTCTTT.

The chain links TRBV2 to TRBJ2-1, with a weak D call TRBD1 (6 bases). The CDR3 totals 14 residues. The V gene lost 6 bases and the J gene lost 9 bases, with 18 bases spanning the gap. Per germline, CDR1 SNHLY and CDR2 FYNNEI. CDR3 in DNA: TGTGCCAGCAGCAACTACAGGGCTCTAAGTGAGCAGTTCTTC. Residues: CASSNYRALSEQFF.

The chain couples TRBV6-5 to TRBJ1-2, with no clear D. Germline V lookup: CDR1 MNHEY, CDR2 SVGAGI. Trimming cost V 5 bases and J 8 bases, with 12 bases left between them. The CDR3 is 12 amino acids. The DNA for the CDR3 is TGTGCCAGCAGTATAACACGCCAAGGCTACACCTTC. It codes for CASSITRQGYTF.

The J gene is TRBJ1-2, the V gene TRBV3-1 (or the pseudogene TRBV3-2), with TRBD1 identical over 7 bases. In germline, CDR1 is LGHDT, CDR2 YNNKEL (reference sequence). With V trimmed by 0 bases and J by 4 bases, 11 bases remained unmatched. This CDR3 comprises 17 residues. The CDR3 loop reads CASSQDGGQHIVYGYTF. The DNA for the CDR3 is TGTGCCAGCAGCCAAGATGGGGGACAGCATATCGTCTATGGCTACACCTTC.

This sequence joins TRBV15 and TRBJ1-1; 7 bases agree with TRBD1. V lost 0 bases and J lost 1; bases outside the gene matches: 8. The CDR3 covers 17 residues. Germline CDR1 and CDR2: LNHNV and YYDKDF (reference sequence). The CDR3 loop reads CATSRDWAGGRNTEAFF. The DNA of the CDR3 is TGTGCCACCAGCAGAGATTGGGCAGGGGGGCGGAACACTGAAGCTTTCTTT.

The V gene is TRBV5-1, the J gene TRBJ2-5, with no clear D. V lost 0 bases, J lost 1 base, and 4 bases lay in between. The CDR3 totals 13 residues. Germline V gives CDR1 SGHRS, CDR2 YFSETQ. The CDR3 coding sequence is TGCGCCAGCAGCTTGGGGGGCCAAGAGACCCAGTACTTC. Protein: CASSLGGQETQYF.

V gene TRBV6-4 combines with J gene TRBJ2-7; 7 bases are a match to TRBD1. Germline lookup yields CDR1 MRHNA and CDR2 SNTAGT. The CDR3 is 14 amino acids. V lost 0 bases to trimming and J lost 3 bases; unmatched junction nucleotides: 2. The CDR3 reads CASSDSTGFYEQYF. CDR3 DNA: TGTGCCAGCAGTGACTCGACAGGGTTCTACGAGCAGTACTTC.

V and J are TRBV28 and TRBJ1-4, with 10 bases fitting TRBD1. The CDR3 runs 17 residues. CDR1 is MDHEN and CDR2 is SYDVKM in the germline V gene. J lost 1 base, V lost 3 bases, and 5 bases had no gene match. The CDR3 loop is CASSLTGQGVTNEKLFF. Written as DNA, the CDR3 is TGTGCCAGCAGTTTGACCGGACAGGGGGTAACTAATGAAAAACTGTTTTTT. The entire variable domain, with the rest obtained from reference TRBV28 and TRBJ1-4, is as follows: DVKVTQSSRYLVKRTGEKVFLECVQDMDHENMFWYRQDPGLGLRLIYFSYDVKMKEKGDIPEGYSVSREKKERFSLILESASTNQTSMYLCASSLTGQGVTNEKLFFGSGTQLSVL.

The CDR3 DNA reads as TGCGCCAGCACCGTCCTCGTTAACCTTTATAATTCACCCCTCCACTTT. It specifies CASTVLVNLYNSPLHF. The J gene is TRBJ1-6, the V gene TRBV23-1; unclear D gene. TRBV23-1 is identified as an open reading frame with a role that is uncertain. V gave up 7 bases and J gave up 4 bases, with 17 bases separating them. The CDR3 has 16 residues.

V usage is TRBV5-5 and J usage is TRBJ1-3; TRBD1 is a possible D gene (5 bases). V was cut by 0 bases and J by 4 bases, with 17 bases left in between. Germline V gene lookup returns CDR1 SGHKS and CDR2 YYEKEE (reference sequence). This CDR3 contains 17 residues. CDR3 DNA sequence: TGTGCCAGCAGCTTGGGGCTCGACAGCATCTCGGGAAACACCATATATTTT. This translates into CASSLGLDSISGNTIYF.

This chain joins TRBV19 and TRBJ1-6; possibly TRBD1 for D (6 bases). V was pared by 2 bases and J by 7 bases, with 12 bases between. This CDR3 comprises 15 residues. Looked up from germline, CDR1 is LNHDA and CDR2 is SQIVND (reference sequence). CDR3 residues: CASSIHRAKNSPLHF. CDR3 nucleotide sequence: TGTGCCAGTAGTATACACAGGGCGAAGAATTCACCCCTCCACTTT.

Points on this clone: Other DNA sequences in this sample translate to the same CDR3. The chain joins TRBV11-2 to TRBJ2-5; D uncertain. CDR3 size: 12 residues. Germline loops: CDR1 SGHAT, CDR2 FQNNGV. The germline V and J ends were trimmed by 0 bases and 6 bases, with 5 bases remaining between them. As DNA, the CDR3 is TGTGCCAGCAGCTTAGATCTAAAGACCCAGTACTTC. It yields the protein CASSLDLKTQYF.

The chain is built from TRBV5-6 and TRBJ1-2; D is possibly TRBD1 (5 bases). CDR1 is SGHDT, CDR2 YYEEEE, per germline. This CDR3 is 13 amino acids long. Trimming shortened V by 6 bases and J by 6 bases, and 15 bases separated the two germline ends. The CDR3 reads CASTRQRTHGYTF. CDR3 sequence (DNA): TGTGCCAGCACCAGACAGAGGACCCATGGCTACACCTTC.

V usage is TRBV18 and J usage is TRBJ1-1; D remains ambiguous. This CDR3 region has 14 residues. Trimming removed 4 bases from V and 1 base from J, with 10 bases in between. Germline V gives CDR1 KGHSH, CDR2 LQKENI. The CDR3 spells CASSQHPQNTEAFF. CDR3 bases: TGTGCCAGCTCACAGCACCCTCAGAACACTGAAGCTTTCTTT.

The gene calls are TRBV28 and TRBJ2-7; TRBD1 matches 8 bases. CDR1 MDHEN and CDR2 SYDVKM come from the germline V gene. V shed 6 bases, J shed 2 bases, and the junction held 3 bases outside the gene matches. This CDR3 region has 13 residues. As DNA, the CDR3 is TGTGCCAGCAGCTGGACAGGGCCCTACGAGCAGTACTTC. It specifies CASSWTGPYEQYF.

The chain combines TRBV10-3 with TRBJ1-4; D is perhaps TRBD1 (5 bases). V was shortened by 0 bases and J by 10 bases, with 12 bases between the two germline ends. The germline CDR1 and CDR2 sequences are ENHRY and SYGVKD. The CDR3 runs 14 residues. Here the CDR3 reads CAISESGTGGKLFF. CDR3 DNA: TGTGCCATCAGTGAGTCCGGGACTGGAGGAAAACTGTTTTTT.

This clone was found once. J is TRBJ2-3 and V is TRBV13; no clear D gene. This CDR3 has 14 amino acids. V was trimmed by 1 base and J by 7 bases, leaving 12 bases between them. Per germline, CDR1 PRHDT and CDR2 FYEKMQ (reference sequence). Here the CDR3 DNA reads TGTGCCAGCAGCTTAGATCTGAGGTCCCATACGCAGTATTTT. It is translated as CASSLDLRSHTQYF.

This clone was seen once. The chain links TRBV4-2 to TRBJ2-3, with D unresolved. The germline V and J ends were trimmed by 1 base and 0 bases, with 11 bases remaining between them. From germline, CDR1 is LGHNA and CDR2 YNFKEQ. This CDR3 is 16 amino acids long. The CDR3: CASSQGSRFSTDTQYF. CDR3 DNA: TGTGCCAGCAGCCAAGGGAGCAGGTTTAGCACAGATACGCAGTATTTT.

The rearrangement uses TRBV27 and TRBJ1-2, with no clear D. The CDR3 is made up of 16 amino acids. V lost 5 bases and J lost 1, with 17 bases in between. Looked up from germline, CDR1 is MNHEY and CDR2 is SMNVEV (reference sequence). CDR3 nucleotide sequence: TGTGCCAGCAGTCCGACGGGAGTGGGAGGTAACTATGGCTACACCTTC. Translated: CASSPTGVGGNYGYTF.

The chain has TRBV7-9 and TRBJ2-2; 9 bases align to TRBD1. The CDR3 covers 16 residues. Germline values: CDR1 SEHNR, CDR2 FQNEAQ (reference sequence). V shed 5 bases and J 5 bases; nucleotides not matched to a gene: 9. CDR3 residues: CASSPPGQGPTGELFF. The CDR3 DNA sequence: TGTGCCAGCAGCCCCCCGGGACAGGGTCCTACCGGGGAGCTGTTTTTT.

The rearrangement links TRBV28 to TRBJ1-6; no clear D. CDR3 length: 14 amino acids. The ends were cut back, 5 bases at V and 7 bases at J, with 12 bases in the middle. Germline CDR1 and CDR2: MDHEN and SYDVKM. CDR3 DNA: TGTGCCAGCAGTACCGCACAGCCAAATTCACCCCTCCACTTT. Translation gives CASSTAQPNSPLHF.

The V gene is TRBV28, the J gene TRBJ2-3; D not resolved. Germline values: CDR1 MDHEN, CDR2 SYDVKM. The CDR3 extends over 13 amino acids. Deletions cut 3 bases from V and 4 bases from J, with 8 bases between. This chain's CDR3 is CASSFNRADTQYF. The CDR3 DNA sequence: TGTGCCAGCAGTTTTAATCGTGCAGATACGCAGTATTTT.

The rearrangement uses TRBV5-1 and TRBJ1-1, with D uncertain. Per germline, CDR1 SGHRS and CDR2 YFSETQ. Deletions cut 1 base from V and 0 bases from J, with 7 bases between. This CDR3 region has 14 residues. The CDR3 sequence: CASSLTLVNTEAFF. CDR3 DNA: TGCGCCAGCAGCTTGACACTTGTGAACACTGAAGCTTTCTTT.

The chain has TRBV6-5 and TRBJ1-1; D is undetermined. The length of the CDR3 is 13 residues. The ends were cut back, 6 bases at V and 6 bases at J, with 14 bases in the middle. Germline loops: CDR1 MNHEY, CDR2 SVGAGI. DNA of the CDR3: TGTGCCAGCAGACGCGGCAGAGAAGCTGAAGCTTTCTTT. This sequence encodes CASRRGREAEAFF.

This chain connects TRBV24-1 to TRBJ1-2, with TRBD1 matching over 7 bases. The CDR3 runs to 15 residues. The germline V gene encodes CDR1 KGHDR and CDR2 SFDVKD. Trimming removed 2 bases from V and 3 bases from J; junction bases left unmatched: 5. CDR3 nucleotide sequence: TGTGCCACCAGTGATTCCTCAGGGGGTTACTATGGCTACACCTTC. Protein: CATSDSSGGYYGYTF.

This chain joins TRBV7-6 and TRBJ2-4; the D gene is possibly TRBD1 (5 bases). CDR1 is SGHVS, CDR2 FNYEAQ, per germline. This CDR3 region has 17 residues. Trimming shortened V by 6 bases and J by 0 bases, and 18 bases separated the two germline ends. The DNA for the CDR3 is TGTGCCAGCAGTCCTTTGCGGACAAGCCTAGCCAAAAACATTCAGTACTTC. It encodes CASSPLRTSLAKNIQYF.